The 24 T cell receptor beta chains in this list originate from one sample, sequenced in a study of cytomegalovirus exposure and HLA in healthy donors (dated by TCRdb to 2017 to 2019). Libraries were constructed by the immunoSEQ multiplex PCR assay. For the multiplex PCR, a mixture combining 60 forward primers for TCR Vbeta segments and 13 reverse primers for TCR Jbeta segments was used. Held by TCRdb, this immuneACCESS table contains in-frame sequences only and omits some clones. Under half of the omission traces to an unresolved V gene where checked; the cause of the rest is unknown. Here the sample has roughly 170,000 clones; approximately 80% occur a single time. Together, the top ten hold about 0.64% of the sample. The sample was PBMCs. The receptors shown here come from a boy aged 5-17 years in good health and CMV-seronegative.

This clone showed up just once. V is TRBV4-1 and J is TRBJ1-2; D uncertain. CDR3 length equals 14 residues. Trimming shortened V by 3 bases and J by 4 bases, and 12 bases separated the two germline ends. The germline CDR1 and CDR2 sequences are MGHRA and YSYEKL. This CDR3 is CASSHLGRVYGYTF. The DNA for the CDR3 is TGCGCCAGCAGCCACCTCGGGCGGGTCTATGGCTACACCTTC.

DNA for the CDR3: TGTGCCAGCAGTCTGCGGACAGGGATAGGATATGGCTACACCTTC. This codes for CASSLRTGIGYGYTF. This chain joins TRBV6-5 and TRBJ1-2; 8 bases fit TRBD1. This CDR3 is built from 15 residues. With V trimmed by 5 bases and J by 5 bases, 10 bases remained unmatched. Germline V gene sequence: CDR1 MNHEY, CDR2 SVGAGI.

The chain uses TRBV5-6 and TRBJ1-5; TRBD1 matches at 7 bases. Germline CDR1 and CDR2: SGHDT and YYEEEE. The CDR3 runs to 14 residues. V was clipped by 2 bases and J by 2 bases; unmatched bases: 1. The CDR3 sequence: CASSFTGGNQPQHF. In DNA form, the CDR3 reads TGTGCCAGCAGCTTCACAGGGGGCAATCAGCCCCAGCATTTT.

CDR3 nucleotide sequence: TGTGCCAGCAGTGAGTACGGGGCCTACGAGCAGTACTTC. It codes for CASSEYGAYEQYF. The chain has TRBV6-1 and TRBJ2-7; possible D gene TRBD2, 5 bases. The germline CDR1 and CDR2 sequences are MNHNS and SASEGT. CDR3 size: 13 residues. V lost 3 bases, J lost 2 bases, and 8 bases lay in between.

This clone was seen once. The CDR3 DNA sequence: TGCGCCAGCAGCCTAGGTCTGGGGAGTATATACGAGCAGTACTTC. Translation gives CASSLGLGSIYEQYF. This chain links TRBV4-1 with TRBJ2-7; maybe TRBD2 (5 bases). The V and J ends lost 4 bases and 4 bases respectively, with 17 bases between them. The CDR3 has 15 residues. CDR1 MGHRA and CDR2 YSYEKL come from the germline V gene.

The rearrangement uses TRBV25-1 and TRBJ2-3; TRBD2 aligns across 11 bases. The CDR3 runs to 16 residues. Germline V lookup: CDR1 MGHDK, CDR2 SYGVNS. J gave up 1 base and V 4 bases, and 4 bases lay outside the gene matches. The CDR3 here is CASSVIAGGGTDTQYF. CDR3 bases: TGTGCCAGCAGTGTCATAGCGGGAGGGGGCACAGATACGCAGTATTTT.

J is TRBJ2-2 and V is TRBV5-5; 10 bases are shared with TRBD2. Germline V gives CDR1 SGHKS, CDR2 YYEKEE (reference sequence). Unmatched junction bases numbered 5, after V lost 2 bases and J lost 1 base. The CDR3 is 17 amino acids. CDR3 residues: CASSLYIAGGNTGELFF. The CDR3 nucleotides read TGTGCCAGCAGCTTATATATAGCGGGGGGGAACACCGGGGAGCTGTTTTTT.

This rearrangement joins TRBV5-4 to TRBJ1-1; D ambiguous. Germline V gene sequence: CDR1 SGHNT, CDR2 YYREEE (reference sequence). This CDR3 spans 15 amino acids. V dropped 4 bases and J dropped 4 bases, with 17 bases sitting between them. The CDR3 loop is CASSPPTPASTEAFF. CDR3 nucleotides: TGTGCCAGCAGCCCACCGACACCGGCGAGCACTGAAGCTTTCTTT.

J is TRBJ2-1 and V is TRBV7-9; perhaps TRBD2 as D (7 bases). CDR1 and CDR2 (germline): SEHNR, FQNEAQ (reference sequence). Trimming cost V 6 bases and J 8 bases, with 20 bases left between them. This CDR3 comprises 15 residues. CDR3 coding DNA: TGTGCCAGCAGTAGGCGGGGGCCAAGGGAAGATGAGCAGTTCTTC. Its protein product is CASSRRGPREDEQFF.

The table lists this clone with a count of one. V usage is TRBV30 and J usage is TRBJ2-7, with 10 nucleotides matching TRBD1. The CDR3 length is 14 residues. Trimming removed 0 bases from V and 5 bases from J; junction bases left unmatched: 4. The germline V gene has CDR1 GTSNPN and CDR2 SVGIG (reference sequence). CDR3 bases: TGTGCCTGGAGTGTGGGACAGGGGCTCCACGAGCAGTACTTC. It is translated as CAWSVGQGLHEQYF.

This clone was picked up one time. The chain couples TRBV9 to TRBJ1-1; D might be TRBD1 (6 bases). Germline V lookup: CDR1 SGDLS, CDR2 YYNGEE. The CDR3 has 14 amino acids. V shed 4 bases and J shed 1 base, with 11 bases lying between them. CDR3 DNA sequence: TGTGCCAGCAGCATATACAGGGAGAACACTGAAGCTTTCTTT. This gives the protein CASSIYRENTEAFF.

This clone was observed a few times. The chain carries TRBV7-2 and TRBJ1-2; D ambiguous. Germline values: CDR1 SGHTA, CDR2 FQGNSA. This CDR3 is 14 amino acids long. V shed 2 bases and J shed 10 bases, with 17 bases lying between them. CDR3 residues: CASSLLRAGFDYTF. The CDR3, as DNA: TGTGCCAGCAGCTTACTCCGCGCGGGGTTTGACTACACCTTC.

This clone was observed a single time. The rearrangement links TRBV9 to TRBJ1-3; D may be TRBD1 (6 bases). Germline V gene lookup returns CDR1 SGDLS and CDR2 YYNGEE. This CDR3 comprises 17 residues. The ends were cut back, 0 bases at V and 2 bases at J, with 15 bases in the middle. The CDR3 DNA is TGTGCCAGCAGCGTAGAGACAGGTTTAGTTGCTGGAAACACCATATATTTT. Residues: CASSVETGLVAGNTIYF.

This sequence joins TRBV19 and TRBJ1-2, with TRBD1 identical over 7 bases. This CDR3 comprises 12 residues. V was pared by 10 bases and J by 4 bases, with 6 bases of the junction left unmatched. The germline CDR1 and CDR2 sequences are LNHDA and SQIVND (reference sequence). CDR3 region: CATRGDSYGYTF. The CDR3 DNA follows: TGTGCCACCAGGGGGGACAGCTATGGCTACACCTTC.

The chain recombines TRBV19 with TRBJ1-6, with TRBD1 matching 10 bases. With 3 bases clipped from V and 8 bases from J, the junction kept 7 bases outside the gene matches. The CDR3 runs to 16 residues. Germline V gene sequence: CDR1 LNHDA, CDR2 SQIVND (reference sequence). CDR3 sequence (DNA): TGTGCCAGTAGTATCCGACAGGGGGCCGGGGATTCACCCCTCCACTTT. This gives the protein CASSIRQGAGDSPLHF.

The rearrangement links TRBV19 to TRBJ2-7, with D maybe TRBD2 (5 bases). The CDR3 runs 13 residues. The V and J ends lost 4 bases and 8 bases respectively, with 15 bases between them. CDR1 and CDR2 from the germline V gene are LNHDA and SQIVND (reference sequence). The CDR3 DNA reads TGTGCCAGTAGTACGGGGTCTTCCGGTAAGCAGTACTTC. The encoded protein is CASSTGSSGKQYF.

This clone was picked up a small number of times. The chain joins TRBV7-3 to TRBJ2-1, with 11 bases that match TRBD2. The CDR3 has 17 amino acids. J gave up 4 bases and V 4 bases, and 9 bases lay outside the gene matches. Looked up from germline, CDR1 is SGHTA and CDR2 is FQGTGA. The CDR3 DNA follows: TGTGCCAGCAGCTCCCGGGGGGGACTAGCGGCATACAATGAGCAGTTCTTC. It encodes CASSSRGGLAAYNEQFF.

For the CDR3, the DNA is TGTGCCAGCAGTTTACGGAGGGGCTTTTATACCGGGGAGCTGTTTTTT. It is translated as CASSLRRGFYTGELFF. The chain employs TRBV27 and TRBJ2-2; possible D gene TRBD2, 6 bases. The V gene lost 2 bases and the J gene lost 5 bases, with 15 bases spanning the gap. The germline CDR1 and CDR2 sequences are MNHEY and SMNVEV (reference sequence). The CDR3 consists of 16 residues.

In this sample, this clone turned up a few times. J is TRBJ2-5 and V is TRBV5-4; weak D call: TRBD2 (6 bases). The CDR3 has 13 amino acids. CDR1 and CDR2 from the germline V gene are SGHNT and YYREEE (reference sequence). Trimming removed 0 bases at V and 5 bases at J, with 8 bases between. The CDR3 here is CASSLGRGETQYF. In DNA, the CDR3 is TGTGCCAGCAGCTTGGGTCGGGGGGAGACCCAGTACTTC.

The chain couples TRBV18 to TRBJ2-7; D gene uncertain. The CDR3 length is 13 residues. V was shortened by 4 bases and J by 0 bases, with 7 bases between the two germline ends. The germline gives CDR1 KGHSH, CDR2 LQKENI. The CDR3 is CASSQESSYEQYF. CDR3 DNA: TGTGCCAGCTCACAGGAGAGCTCCTACGAGCAGTACTTC.

This CDR3 is CASSLGLAGINEQFF. DNA for the CDR3: TGTGCCAGCAGCCTCGGACTAGCGGGGATCAATGAGCAGTTCTTC. The chain couples TRBV14 to TRBJ2-1; 12 bases fit TRBD2. With V trimmed by 4 bases and J by 6 bases, 4 bases remained unmatched. The germline V gene encodes CDR1 SGHDN and CDR2 FVKESK. This CDR3 region has 15 residues.

The chain joins TRBV11-3 to TRBJ1-2; TRBD1 matches 8 bases. Germline CDR1 is SGHNT and CDR2 is YENEEA. With V trimmed by 6 bases and J by 5 bases, 5 bases remained unmatched. The CDR3 sequence is 13 residues long. The CDR3 nucleotides are TGTGCCAGCAGTAGGAGGACAGGGTATGGCTACACCTTC. It is translated as CASSRRTGYGYTF. The whole variable domain, remainder taken from reference TRBV11-3 and TRBJ1-2, is EAGVVQSPRYKIIEKKQPVAFWCNPISGHNTLYWYLQNLGQGPELLIRYENEEAVDDSQLPKDRFSAERLKGVDSTLKIQPAELGDSAVYLCASSRRTGYGYTFGSGTRLTVV.

V gene TRBV7-2 combines with J gene TRBJ2-6, with 9 bases fitting TRBD1. The CDR3 is made up of 16 amino acids. Unmatched junction bases numbered 8, after V lost 6 bases and J lost 5 bases. Germline V gene sequence: CDR1 SGHTA, CDR2 FQGNSA. CDR3 sequence (DNA): TGTGCCAGCAGGACGGGACAGGGTACAAGGGCCAACGTCCTGACTTTC. It specifies CASRTGQGTRANVLTF.

The genes are TRBV5-1 and TRBJ1-5, with a tentative D call TRBD1 (5 bases). Germline assignment: CDR1 SGHRS and CDR2 YFSETQ. The CDR3 is made up of 16 amino acids. The V and J ends lost 3 bases and 3 bases respectively, with 16 bases between them. The CDR3 reads CASSSGVGGTNQPQHF. CDR3 in DNA: TGCGCCAGCAGCTCGGGTGTGGGGGGGACCAATCAGCCCCAGCATTTT.